This record looks at one T cell receptor (beta chain) sequence and its context. The sample comes from a study of blood T cell repertoires in COVID-19. Across the whole study: Researchers got acute and convalescent COVID-19 samples from the United States, Italy and Spain. From T cells, B-cell-depleted T cells, or PBMCs came the material, which was cDNA or gDNA.

The germline CDR1 and CDR2 sequences are MGHRA and YSYEKL. Unmatched junction bases numbered 3, after V lost 5 bases and J lost 6 bases. The CDR3 extends over 14 amino acids. Methods used by the authors: Reference gene primer amplification yielded estimated nucleated cell counts. TCRdb keeps only in-frame clones here, not all; method: immunoSEQ multiplex PCR. The D gene and trimming were derived from the DNA, and the V and J assignments and clone size from that table. This sample has hundreds of thousands of clones, with approximately 86% found just once. Which cohort a participant joined came from the clinical history participants gave.

Source material: PBMCs or T cells enriched from blood (not recorded which). The chain employs TRBV4-1 and TRBJ2-1, with TRBD1 matching over 11 bases. This clonotype originated in a woman aged 30 to 39 with acute COVID-19. The CDR3 sequence: CASSEGTGGNEQFF. In DNA form, the CDR3 reads TGCGCCAGCAGCGAAGGGACAGGGGGCAATGAGCAGTTCTTC.